The 2 T cell receptor beta chains given below trace back to one sample, sequenced in a study of blood T cell repertoires in COVID-19. Profiled with immunoSEQ multiplex PCR; TCRdb holds only in-frame clones, not every one. The sample shows 200,000 to 250,000 clones, 70% to 90% of them seen only once. Sequenced material: PBMCs or T cells enriched from blood (not recorded which). The receptors were gathered from a man aged 25-45 years who had recovered from COVID-19.

The genes are TRBV24-1 and TRBJ1-6; TRBD1 is a possible D gene (6 bases). This CDR3 region has 14 residues. Germline V gene lookup returns CDR1 KGHDR and CDR2 SFDVKD. The V and J ends lost 4 bases and 7 bases respectively, with 10 bases between them. In nucleotides, the CDR3 is TGTGCCACCAGTGAGGGTGGACAGAATTCACCCCTCCACTTT. It specifies CATSEGGQNSPLHF.

The chain has TRBV5-5 and TRBJ2-6, with TRBD1 matching 11 bases. Per the germline V gene, CDR1 is SGHKS and CDR2 is YYEKEE (reference sequence). The CDR3 is 17 residues long. With 4 bases clipped from V and 0 bases from J, the junction kept 3 bases outside the gene matches. Written as DNA, the CDR3 is TGTGCCAGCAGCCCCGGGACAGGGGGCTCTGGGGCCAACGTCCTGACTTTC. This codes for CASSPGTGGSGANVLTF.